The 29 T cell receptor beta chains below were found in one sample sequenced in a study of T cell repertoires in ileal Crohn's disease. Clones were sequenced by immunoSEQ multiplex PCR, and TCRdb holds only the in-frame ones, with some missing. The table lists thousands of clones, around 78% of them singletons, with 29% in the top ten. The time point was: proximal margin of the surgical specimen (macroscopically non-inflamed). Sequences were obtained from ileal tissue. These receptor sequences come from an adult with Crohn's disease.

The chain links TRBV5-6 to TRBJ1-2, with D unclear. CDR3 length: 12 amino acids. V lost 4 bases and J lost 5, with 9 bases in between. Germline V gene sequence: CDR1 SGHDT, CDR2 YYEEEE. This CDR3 reads CASSPAGYGYTF. CDR3 sequence (DNA): TGTGCCAGCAGCCCGGCGGGGTATGGCTACACCTTC. Variable domain in full (rest from reference TRBV5-6 and TRBJ1-2): DAGVTQSPTHLIKTRGQQVTLRCSPKSGHDTVSWYQQALGQGPQFIFQYYEEEERQRGNFPDRFSGHQFPNYSSELNVNALLLGDSALYLCASSPAGYGYTFGSGTRLTVV.

The V and J genes are TRBV4-1 and TRBJ2-5; 9 positions agree with TRBD1. V trimming: 4 bases; J trimming: 3 bases; junction bases outside the gene matches: 9. The CDR3 consists of 16 residues. Per the germline V gene, CDR1 is MGHRA and CDR2 is YSYEKL. The CDR3 DNA reads TGCGCCAGCAGCCGTACGGACAGGGGCGGAGAAGAGACCCAGTACTTC. The encoded protein is CASSRTDRGGEETQYF.

The table lists this clone with a few counts. The chain is built from TRBV6-1 and TRBJ2-2; 8 nucleotides match TRBD2. CDR3 length: 13 amino acids. Germline V gene data show CDR1 as MNHNS and CDR2 as SASEGT. With 10 bases clipped from V and 4 bases from J, the junction kept 5 bases outside the gene matches. The CDR3, as DNA: TGTGCCACAGAGCGGGAGAGCACCGGGGAGCTGTTTTTT. Translated, it gives CATERESTGELFF.

This chain links TRBV7-3 with TRBJ2-2, with 10 bases lining up with TRBD2. Per the germline V gene, CDR1 is SGHTA and CDR2 is FQGTGA. The CDR3 contains 15 residues. V shed 5 bases and J 6 bases; nucleotides not matched to a gene: 6. DNA for the CDR3: TGTGCCAGCAGCCGGAGCGGGGGGGTCCCCGGGGAGCTGTTTTTT. This encodes CASSRSGGVPGELFF.

This clone was picked up one time. J is TRBJ1-6 and V is TRBV6-1, with a weak D call TRBD1 (5 bases). Germline CDR1 reads MNHNS; CDR2 reads SASEGT. V dropped 3 bases and J dropped 7 bases, with 13 bases sitting between them. The CDR3 is 15 amino acids. The CDR3 coding sequence is TGTGCCAGCAGTGATACCGGGACGTCCAATTCACCCCTCCACTTT. Its translation is CASSDTGTSNSPLHF.

In its sample, this clone was seen a few times. The chain is built from TRBV6-6 and TRBJ1-2; the D gene is possibly TRBD1 (6 bases). The CDR3 sequence is 13 residues long. Trimming cost V 2 bases and J 6 bases, with 10 bases left between them. Germline CDR1 MNHNY, CDR2 SVGAGI (reference sequence). CDR3 sequence: CASSYPRGDGYTF. CDR3 DNA sequence: TGTGCCAGCAGTTACCCTAGGGGGGATGGCTACACCTTC.

This chain connects TRBV6-4 to TRBJ1-1; D is perhaps TRBD1 (6 bases). CDR1 and CDR2 from the germline V gene are MRHNA and SNTAGT. V was trimmed by 0 bases and J by 4 bases, leaving 12 bases between them. This CDR3 contains 15 residues. The DNA of the CDR3 is TGTGCCAGCAGTGACTCGTGGGGGGGCGGCACTGAAGCTTTCTTT. Its protein is CASSDSWGGGTEAFF.

This chain uses TRBV4-1 with TRBJ1-5, with D tentatively TRBD1 (6 bases). CDR1 and CDR2 from the germline V gene are MGHRA and YSYEKL. Trimming left V 1 base short and J 1 base short, with 11 bases between. CDR3 length: 16 amino acids. The CDR3 bases are TGCGCCAGCAGCCAAGCCCTTACAGGGAGCAATCAGCCCCAGCATTTT. Protein product: CASSQALTGSNQPQHF.

The rearrangement links TRBV7-3 to TRBJ1-5; D not resolved. Trimming left V 4 bases short and J 3 bases short, with 10 bases between. There are 14 residues in the CDR3. From germline, CDR1 is SGHTA and CDR2 FQGTGA. The CDR3 loop reads CASSSTSYNQPQHF. CDR3 bases: TGTGCCAGCAGCTCCACATCGTACAATCAGCCCCAGCATTTT.

The chain links TRBV6-1 to TRBJ2-1; D might be TRBD2 (6 bases). Germline V gives CDR1 MNHNS, CDR2 SASEGT. The ends were cut back, 7 bases at V and 8 bases at J, with 21 bases in the middle. The CDR3 has 15 residues. The CDR3 region is CASTEPGLHRDEQFF. CDR3 nucleotides: TGTGCCAGCACGGAACCGGGACTCCATCGGGATGAGCAGTTCTTC.

The chain has TRBV7-9 and TRBJ2-5, with D possibly being TRBD1 (5 bases). CDR3 length: 14 residues. Germline-derived CDR1 and CDR2 are SEHNR and FQNEAQ (reference sequence). V was pared by 4 bases and J by 5 bases, with 14 bases between. The CDR3, as DNA: TGTGCCAGCAGCTCGCAGGGCCGGTACGAGACCCAGTACTTC. Amino acids: CASSSQGRYETQYF.

V usage is TRBV29-1 and J usage is TRBJ2-5; maybe TRBD2 (6 bases). The V gene lost 3 bases and the J gene lost 4 bases, with 15 bases spanning the gap. The germline V gene has CDR1 SQVTM and CDR2 ANQGSEA. CDR3 size: 14 residues. The CDR3 here is CSVDWSGGRETQYF. DNA for the CDR3: TGCAGCGTTGATTGGTCCGGGGGAAGAGAGACCCAGTACTTC.

The genes are TRBV11-3 and TRBJ2-3, with TRBD1 matching over 10 bases. The V and J ends lost 5 bases and 1 base, in that order; junction bases with no gene match: 6. The CDR3 is 16 amino acids. Germline V lookup: CDR1 SGHNT, CDR2 YENEEA. In DNA, the CDR3 is TGTGCCAGCAGCCTTCGACAGGGGGCCGGCACAGATACGCAGTATTTT. It specifies CASSLRQGAGTDTQYF.

The table lists this clone with a few counts. The same CDR3 is also encoded by other DNA sequences in this sample. The chain links TRBV10-2 to TRBJ2-5; D is undetermined. V was trimmed by 4 bases and J by 5 bases, leaving 11 bases between them. CDR1 and CDR2 (germline): WSHSY, SAAADI. This CDR3 contains 13 residues. This chain's CDR3 is CASSGGVGETQYF. DNA of the CDR3: TGCGCCAGCAGTGGTGGGGTAGGGGAGACCCAGTACTTC.

The chain has TRBV6-5 and TRBJ1-2, with 10 bases matching TRBD1. V lost 0 bases to trimming and J lost 8 bases; unmatched junction nucleotides: 6. This CDR3 is built from 15 residues. Germline-derived CDR1 and CDR2 are MNHEY and SVGAGI. The CDR3 nucleotides read TGTGCCAGCAGTTACTCGCGACAGGGGGCATCGGGCTACACCTTC. It encodes CASSYSRQGASGYTF.

This clone has only a few counts. J is TRBJ2-1 and V is TRBV6-1; no reliable D call. V was trimmed by 6 bases and J by 6 bases, leaving 15 bases between them. The CDR3 extends over 14 amino acids. Germline loops: CDR1 MNHNS, CDR2 SASEGT. The CDR3 spells CASSPLGPINEQFF. The CDR3 bases are TGTGCCAGCAGCCCTCTGGGTCCGATCAATGAGCAGTTCTTC.

The sample holds a few counts of this clone. The chain combines TRBV6-1 with TRBJ2-7; no reliable D call. V gave up 7 bases and J gave up 2 bases, with 12 bases separating them. Germline V CDR1 and CDR2: MNHNS, SASEGT. The length of the CDR3 is 13 residues. In DNA, the CDR3 is TGTGCCAGCAACATGAGCAACGCCTACGAGCAGTACTTC. Protein product: CASNMSNAYEQYF.

V and J are TRBV15 and TRBJ1-5; D ambiguous. Germline CDR1 and CDR2: LNHNV and YYDKDF (reference sequence). The CDR3 contains 13 residues. Trimming removed 4 bases at V and 8 bases at J, with 12 bases between. Here the CDR3 DNA reads TGTGCCACCAGCAACCGACCCTTAAAGCCCCAGCATTTT. Translated: CATSNRPLKPQHF.

The CDR3 nucleotides are TGCGCCAGCAGCAAGGACACGGCGGATGAGCAGTTCTTC. It specifies CASSKDTADEQFF. The gene calls are TRBV5-1 and TRBJ2-1, with D perhaps TRBD1 (5 bases). The V end was cut by 4 bases, the J end by 8 bases, with 13 bases between. This CDR3 has 13 residues. The germline CDR1 and CDR2 sequences are SGHRS and YFSETQ.

The gene calls are TRBV6-1 and TRBJ1-5, with 8 nucleotides matching TRBD1. V dropped 4 bases and J dropped 1; count of bases not matched to a gene: 9. The germline gives CDR1 MNHNS, CDR2 SASEGT. There are 17 residues in the CDR3. For the CDR3, the DNA is TGTGCCAGCAGTGGGAAACTGAGACAGGGGAGCAATCAGCCCCAGCATTTT. Protein product: CASSGKLRQGSNQPQHF.

The rearrangement joins TRBV7-8 to TRBJ2-7; 12 nucleotides line up with TRBD2. CDR3 size: 15 residues. Per the germline V gene, CDR1 is SGHVS and CDR2 is FQNEAQ. Unmatched junction bases numbered 5, after V lost 5 bases and J lost 3 bases. CDR3 residues: CASSAPGLAGYEQYF. CDR3 in DNA: TGTGCCAGCAGCGCCCCGGGACTAGCGGGCTACGAGCAGTACTTC.

The CDR3 nucleotides are TGTGCCAGCAGTTCGAACAGGGGTTGGACTGAAGCTTTCTTT. As protein: CASSSNRGWTEAFF. The chain carries TRBV6-5 and TRBJ1-1; 7 bases agree with TRBD1. This CDR3 contains 14 residues. Germline V gene sequence: CDR1 MNHEY, CDR2 SVGAGI. V lost 4 bases, J lost 5 bases, and 7 bases stayed unmatched.

The chain links TRBV4-1 to TRBJ1-2; D possibly corresponds to TRBD1 (5 bases). The germline V gene has CDR1 MGHRA and CDR2 YSYEKL. The CDR3 covers 15 residues. V was shortened by 1 base and J by 7 bases, with 16 bases between the two germline ends. CDR3 region: CASSQVPGHKSGYTF. In DNA, the CDR3 is TGCGCCAGCAGCCAAGTCCCGGGGCATAAAAGTGGCTACACCTTC.

Of note for this clone: An end of the junction differs from the germline gene, which may be a read error. The chain uses TRBV4-1 and TRBJ1-1, with D unresolved. This CDR3 is 15 amino acids long. Germline V CDR1 and CDR2: MGHRA, YSYEKL. The CDR3 protein is CASSPVGFGGTEAFF. The CDR3 DNA reads TGTGCCAGCAGCCCGGTGGGTTTTGGAGGCACTGAAGCTTTCTTT.

The chain has TRBV6-6 and TRBJ1-2; D is uncertain. Germline CDR1 reads MNHNY; CDR2 reads SVGAGI (reference sequence). Trimming removed 0 bases at V and 5 bases at J, with 10 bases between. The CDR3 is made up of 14 amino acids. The CDR3 is CASSYSKGLYGYTF. CDR3 DNA: TGTGCCAGCAGTTACTCCAAAGGGTTATATGGCTACACCTTC.

The CDR3 loop is CASSYGTGNEKLFF. The DNA of the CDR3 is TGTGCCAGCAGTTACGGGACGGGCAATGAAAAACTGTTTTTT. The chain employs TRBV6-5 and TRBJ1-4; D may be TRBD1 (5 bases). The CDR3 is made up of 14 amino acids. Deletions cut 2 bases from V and 5 bases from J, with 9 bases between. Germline loops: CDR1 MNHEY, CDR2 SVGAGI.

The chain carries TRBV19 and TRBJ2-2, with TRBD2 identical over 10 bases. From germline, CDR1 is LNHDA and CDR2 SQIVND (reference sequence). The CDR3 loop spans 15 amino acids. V lost 6 bases, J lost 3 bases, and 4 bases stayed unmatched. The CDR3 sequence is CASSLAGADTGELFF. CDR3 coding DNA: TGTGCCAGTAGCCTAGCGGGAGCGGACACCGGGGAGCTGTTTTTT.

This chain links TRBV5-4 with TRBJ2-3; 9 positions match TRBD1. The CDR3 length is 15 residues. The trim removed 3 bases at V and 4 bases at J, leaving 6 bases unmatched. Germline assignment: CDR1 SGHNT and CDR2 YYREEE (reference sequence). CDR3 protein: CASSWGTGRPDTQYF. The CDR3 region has the DNA TGTGCCAGCAGCTGGGGGACAGGGAGGCCAGATACGCAGTATTTT.

This clone was recorded a few times. The junction does not match germline at one end; this may be a read error. The chain uses TRBV7-7 and TRBJ2-5, with a possible D match to TRBD1 (7 bases). Per germline, CDR1 SSHAT and CDR2 FNYEAQ (reference sequence). The CDR3 runs 17 residues. CDR3 sequence reads: CASSPGAGQGGGETQYF. The CDR3 DNA follows: TGTGCTAGCAGCCCGGGGGCAGGGCAGGGGGGCGGAGAGACCCAGTACTTC.